Detailed here is one TCR beta chain. The antigen is not known. The CDR3 runs to 15 residues. CDR1 and CDR2 from the germline V gene are LNHDA and SQIVND (reference sequence). V gave up 10 bases and J gave up 2 bases, with 20 bases separating them. Each CDR3 protein gets one entry after TCRdb re-called the reads with MiXCR. The profile shows approximately 1,000,000 distinct CDR3 sequences, roughly 30% of them singletons. The data originate from a study of T cell repertoires in cytomegalovirus infection. Study-level background: Use of recently identified HLA-C-restricted and well-studied HLA-B-restricted CMV epitopes was part of the study. Through public TCR beta signatures, both CMV infection and matching HLA type were indicated.

Study-level results: Carriers of CMV plus the relevant HLA were identified by cumulative public TCR beta family frequency. Clonotype analysis showed dominance of the ex vivo response by HLA-C-restricted CMV-specific TCR beta clonotypes.

The starting material was cultured CD8+ T cells from PBMCs, obtained from culture after CMV antigen stimulation. This sequence was found in a human donor in good health (CMV status not recorded). Some clones in this sample may be carry-over from other donors' samples. The gene calls are TRBV19 and TRBJ1-1, with no clear D. CDR3: CATRHPGDINTEAFF. The CDR3 nucleotides read TGTGCCACCAGACACCCGGGCGACATCAACACTGAAGCTTTCTTT.